This entry lists 21 T cell receptor beta chains sequenced from one sample in a study of cytomegalovirus exposure and HLA in healthy donors. PCR employed 60 Vbeta and 13 Jbeta primers. Sequenced by immunoSEQ multiplex PCR; TCRdb stores in-frame clones only, minus some. The profile covers more than 140,000 clones, with 77% appearing a single time and 1.5% to 2% taken by the ten largest. Sequenced material: PBMCs. These TCRs come from a female donor in good health and CMV-seronegative.

This clone occurred once. This chain links TRBV5-4 with TRBJ2-1; 12 bases match TRBD2. This CDR3 is 15 amino acids long. Germline V CDR1 and CDR2: SGHNT, YYREEE (reference sequence). The V segment lost 2 bases and the J segment 8 bases; nucleotides outside the gene matches: 5. CDR3 coding DNA: TGTGCCAGCAGCTTCGGACTAGCGGGGATTTATGAGCAGTTCTTC. Encoded protein: CASSFGLAGIYEQFF.

This clone was seen only a few times. The J gene is TRBJ2-5, the V gene TRBV7-2; 8 bases map to TRBD2. Germline V gene lookup returns CDR1 SGHTA and CDR2 FQGNSA. The CDR3 has 17 residues. The junction had 15 bases not matched to a gene; V was cut back by 4 bases and J by 5 bases. The DNA for the CDR3 is TGTGCCAGCAGCTCGCGGTTTAGGTCAGCGGGGGTGGAGACCCAGTACTTC. It codes for CASSSRFRSAGVETQYF.

The chain is built from TRBV2 and TRBJ1-2, with D uncertain. The CDR3 spans 13 residues. Germline CDR1 and CDR2: SNHLY and FYNNEI. Between the trimmed V and J ends, which lost 3 bases and 2 bases, there was a span of 7 bases. The chain's CDR3 is CASSEVRNYGYTF. As DNA, the CDR3 is TGTGCCAGCAGTGAGGTTCGGAACTATGGCTACACCTTC.

This clone was recorded a few times. The chain is built from TRBV6-1 and TRBJ1-1; D is uncertain. Trimming pared 7 bases from V and 1 base from J, leaving 10 bases between. Germline assignment: CDR1 MNHNS and CDR2 SASEGT. This CDR3 comprises 13 residues. The CDR3 protein is CASMRAWNTEAFF. The CDR3 DNA sequence: TGTGCCAGCATGAGGGCGTGGAACACTGAAGCTTTCTTT.

The chain links TRBV21-1 to TRBJ2-7; TRBD2 is the table's D call and was not checked against the DNA. TRBV21-1 counts as a pseudogene. The CDR3 runs 15 residues. CDR3 protein: CASSKVLDPSYEQYF. The CDR3 nucleotides read TGTGCCAGCAGCAAAGTCCTAGATCCATCCTACGAGCAGTACTTC.

This chain links TRBV18 with TRBJ2-5; 9 bases agree with TRBD1. The V gene end was trimmed by 3 bases and the J gene end by 4 bases; junction bases not matched to a gene: 6. The CDR3 runs to 15 residues. Germline V gives CDR1 KGHSH, CDR2 LQKENI. The CDR3: CASSPLGQGVETQYF. CDR3 bases: TGTGCCAGCTCACCCCTGGGACAGGGTGTAGAGACCCAGTACTTC.

This clone was found a few times. The chain couples TRBV6-1 to TRBJ2-1; possible D gene TRBD2, 7 bases. CDR1 and CDR2 from the germline V gene are MNHNS and SASEGT. V was cut by 1 base and J by 0 bases, with 13 bases left in between. The CDR3 covers 17 residues. In DNA, the CDR3 is TGTGCCAGCAGTGAAGGGGGGGGGCTCAGCTCCTACAATGAGCAGTTCTTC. It specifies CASSEGGGLSSYNEQFF.

The genes are TRBV29-1 and TRBJ2-1, with TRBD2 identical over 12 bases. With 7 bases clipped from V and 3 bases from J, the junction kept 19 bases outside the gene matches. Per the germline V gene, CDR1 is SQVTM and CDR2 is ANQGSEA. The CDR3 consists of 19 residues. The CDR3 coding sequence is TGCAGCGCCAGGGGGGGATCTAGCGGGAGGGCCCCTTTCTACAATGAGCAGTTCTTC. Translation gives CSARGGSSGRAPFYNEQFF.

This rearrangement joins TRBV28 to TRBJ1-1; 7 positions agree with TRBD1. From germline, CDR1 is MDHEN and CDR2 SYDVKM. Trimming at V came to 6 bases and at J to 0 bases, leaving 7 bases not matched to a gene. CDR3 length: 15 amino acids. CDR3 sequence (DNA): TGTGCCAGCAGGACCTCGAGGGGGCTGAACACTGAAGCTTTCTTT. Its translation: CASRTSRGLNTEAFF.

J is TRBJ1-1 and V is TRBV27; D might be TRBD1 (5 bases). The V and J ends lost 8 bases and 1 base respectively, with 20 bases between them. CDR1 and CDR2 from the germline V gene are MNHEY and SMNVEV (reference sequence). The CDR3 runs to 16 residues. CDR3 in amino acids: CASGQSGNRQNTEAFF. The CDR3 DNA reads as TGTGCCAGCGGCCAAAGTGGAAACAGGCAGAACACTGAAGCTTTCTTT.

CDR3 sequence: CASNPEGKNRKGSGGQPQHF. The CDR3 region has the DNA TGCGCCAGCAATCCCGAGGGAAAAAACCGTAAGGGGTCAGGGGGACAGCCCCAGCATTTT. V gene TRBV23-1 combines with J gene TRBJ1-5; 7 bases map to TRBD1. TRBV23-1 is flagged as an ORF with uncertain function. The junction had 28 bases not matched to a gene; V was cut back by 7 bases and J by 7 bases. The CDR3 has 20 residues.

The rearrangement links TRBV19 to TRBJ1-2, with 8 bases lining up with TRBD1. With V trimmed by 5 bases and J by 6 bases, 2 bases remained unmatched. CDR3 length: 12 amino acids. The germline V gene encodes CDR1 LNHDA and CDR2 SQIVND (reference sequence). The CDR3 DNA follows: TGTGCCAGTAGTTTCAGGGGGCATGGCTACACCTTC. Translation: CASSFRGHGYTF.

The chain employs TRBV27 and TRBJ2-5; D not resolved. The germline CDR1 and CDR2 sequences are MNHEY and SMNVEV (reference sequence). The CDR3 loop spans 13 amino acids. Trimming left V 3 bases short and J 4 bases short, with 9 bases between. The CDR3 DNA sequence: TGTGCCAGCAGTTTCGGGTACCGAGAGACCCAGTACTTC. Translated, it gives CASSFGYRETQYF.

This clone was observed a few times. This sequence joins TRBV5-6 and TRBJ1-1; tentative D call: TRBD1 (6 bases). V lost 2 bases, J lost 3 bases, and 14 bases lay in between. In germline, CDR1 is SGHDT, CDR2 YYEEEE. The length of the CDR3 is 15 residues. This CDR3 is CASSFGSDSYTEAFF. CDR3 nucleotide sequence: TGTGCCAGCAGCTTTGGGTCGGACAGCTACACTGAAGCTTTCTTT. Based on the CDR3 plus reference TRBV5-6 and TRBJ1-1, the full variable domain is DAGVTQSPTHLIKTRGQQVTLRCSPKSGHDTVSWYQQALGQGPQFIFQYYEEEERQRGNFPDRFSGHQFPNYSSELNVNALLLGDSALYLCASSFGSDSYTEAFFGQGTRLTVV.

CDR3 in amino acids: CASSLWGSVLETQYF. CDR3 nucleotides: TGTGCCAGCAGTTTATGGGGGAGCGTATTGGAGACCCAGTACTTC. The rearrangement links TRBV28 to TRBJ2-5; maybe TRBD2 (5 bases). In germline, CDR1 is MDHEN, CDR2 SYDVKM. Trimming took off 0 bases at V and 5 bases at J, with 13 bases between the two ends. This CDR3 has 15 residues.

The genes are TRBV5-1 and TRBJ2-1; 11 positions match TRBD2. From germline, CDR1 is SGHRS and CDR2 YFSETQ. The V and J ends lost 1 base and 7 bases, in that order; junction bases with no gene match: 4. This CDR3 comprises 15 residues. CDR3 DNA sequence: TGCGCCAGCAGCTTGTCCACTAGCGGGAGTAATGAGCAGTTCTTC. It encodes CASSLSTSGSNEQFF. Using reference TRBV5-1 and TRBJ2-1 for the parts outside the CDR3, the full variable domain is KAGVTQTPRYLIKTRGQQVTLSCSPISGHRSVSWYQQTPGQGLQFLFEYFSETQRNKGNFPGRFSGRQFSNSRSEMNVSTLELGDSALYLCASSLSTSGSNEQFFGPGTRLTVL.

This clone was observed a few times. The genes are TRBV11-2 and TRBJ2-3; 7 nucleotides align to TRBD1. Per the germline V gene, CDR1 is SGHAT and CDR2 is FQNNGV. This CDR3 is 16 amino acids long. The V and J ends lost 0 bases and 0 bases, in that order; junction bases with no gene match: 3. The DNA of the CDR3 is TGTGCCAGCAGCTTAGAGGGACAGTCTAGCACAGATACGCAGTATTTT. As protein: CASSLEGQSSTDTQYF.

The chain links TRBV29-1 to TRBJ1-2, with a possible D match to TRBD1 (6 bases). CDR3 length: 12 residues. Trimming left V 7 bases short and J 13 bases short, with 22 bases between. The V gene's germline CDR1 is SQVTM and CDR2 ANQGSEA. The chain's CDR3 is CSAKTGTNFRTF. CDR3 bases: TGCAGCGCAAAGACCGGGACAAACTTTCGCACCTTC. The full variable domain, its missing parts supplied by reference TRBV29-1 and TRBJ1-2, is SAVISQKPSRDICQRGTSLTIQCQVDSQVTMMFWYRQQPGQSLTLIATANQGSEATYESGFVIDKFPISRPNLTFSTLTVSNMSPEDSSIYLCSAKTGTNFRTFGSGTRLTVV.

The CDR3 protein is CSVDLAGQGACGYTF. As DNA, the CDR3 is TGCAGCGTTGACCTAGCTGGACAGGGGGCTTGTGGCTACACCTTC. The V gene is TRBV29-1, the J gene TRBJ1-2; 11 nucleotides align to TRBD1. Germline assignment: CDR1 SQVTM and CDR2 ANQGSEA. The V gene end was trimmed by 3 bases and the J gene end by 7 bases; junction bases not matched to a gene: 10. This CDR3 spans 15 amino acids.

The chain recombines TRBV6-6 with TRBJ1-2; D might be TRBD1 (5 bases). Germline CDR1 and CDR2: MNHNY and SVGAGI (reference sequence). V shed 6 bases and J shed 7 bases, with 24 bases lying between them. The CDR3 has 16 amino acids. For the CDR3, the DNA is TGTGCCAGCAGGCGGTGGGGGGGACCAAACGATGGTGGCTACACCTTC. Its protein is CASRRWGGPNDGGYTF.

This rearrangement joins TRBV19 to TRBJ1-1; D not certain. The CDR3 totals 13 residues. The germline V gene has CDR1 LNHDA and CDR2 SQIVND (reference sequence). V was trimmed by 7 bases and J by 3 bases, leaving 12 bases between them. CDR3 coding DNA: TGTGCCAGTAATAGAGGGTTTGACACTGAAGCTTTCTTT. It specifies CASNRGFDTEAFF.